These 2 T cell receptor beta chains share one sample of origin, sequenced in a study of OX40 agonist ivuxolimab in advanced cancers. Assay used: immunoSEQ multiplex PCR; TCRdb lists only in-frame clones, some missing. The sample carries tens of thousands of clones, 75% to 90% recorded once. This specimen consisted of CD4+ or CD8+ T cells sorted from blood, obtained in a trial of the OX40 agonist ivuxolimab. These receptors all stem from an adult with an advanced solid tumor such as melanoma, head and neck, liver or kidney cancer.

This clone was seen once. The chain recombines TRBV6-1 with TRBJ2-3, with 8 bases that match TRBD2. V was clipped by 2 bases and J by 4 bases; unmatched bases: 8. Germline values: CDR1 MNHNS, CDR2 SASEGT. The CDR3 spans 16 residues. CDR3 in DNA: TGTGCCAGCAGTGAAAGGCAGCGGGAGAGCCCAGATACGCAGTATTTT. Its translation: CASSERQRESPDTQYF.

This clone has only a few counts. The genes are TRBV28 and TRBJ2-7; 7 bases map to TRBD1. Per germline, CDR1 MDHEN and CDR2 SYDVKM. V gave up 6 bases and J gave up 3 bases; unmatched junction bases: 5. The CDR3 extends over 13 amino acids. The CDR3 reads CASRAGTDYEQYF. The CDR3 region has the DNA TGTGCCAGCAGGGCCGGGACAGACTACGAGCAGTACTTC.